Detailed here is one TCR beta chain. The method was immunoSEQ multiplex PCR; TCRdb's version includes in-frame clones alone and lacks a portion of them. The sample has under 250,000 clones; around nine tenths are singletons. These data are taken from a study of blood T cell repertoires in COVID-19. Sequencing was performed on PBMCs or T cells enriched from blood (not recorded which). The source is a woman in her thirties or forties who had been exposed to COVID-19.

The CDR3 coding sequence is TGTGCCAGCAGTTCACGACAGGGGCTTCGCACAGATACGCAGTATTTT. Protein product: CASSSRQGLRTDTQYF. The chain is built from TRBV27 and TRBJ2-3; 8 nucleotides line up with TRBD1. Germline V lookup: CDR1 MNHEY, CDR2 SMNVEV (reference sequence). CDR3 length equals 16 residues. V was clipped by 4 bases and J by 1 base; unmatched bases: 7.